This T cell receptor (beta chain) was captured by sequencing in a study of cytomegalovirus exposure and HLA in healthy donors. Overall study: According to later analysis, the same platform produced the 120 validation and several hundred first-cohort repertoires. Whole-study results and caveats: According to a subsequent analysis, TCR clusters identified in the first cohort showed a tendency to co-occur across the roughly 130 validation repertoires. Three CMV-associated chains proved CMV antigen-specific in vitro.

Per germline, CDR1 SGHRS and CDR2 YFSETQ. V lost 0 bases to trimming and J lost 4 bases, with 11 bases between them. The CDR3 is 15 residues long. Clones were read by immunoSEQ multiplex PCR, and TCRdb kept only the in-frame ones, dropping some. The data show some 130,000 clones, just under 85% seen once. Concerning this clone itself: Its antigen is unknown.

The approximately 120-subject validation cohort, separate from the approximately 670-subject first cohort, included the donors. The receptor was isolated from a man aged 25-45 years in good health and CMV-seropositive. The sequenced material came from PBMCs. This chain links TRBV5-1 with TRBJ1-5; tentatively, D is TRBD1 (6 bases). The CDR3 spells CASSLEGGQNQPQHF. As DNA, the CDR3 is TGCGCCAGCAGCTTGGAAGGGGGACAAAATCAGCCCCAGCATTTT.